The T cell receptor beta chain under discussion was sequenced for a study of T cell repertoires in ileal Crohn's disease. The germline CDR1 and CDR2 sequences are MGHDK and SYGVNS. This CDR3 comprises 15 residues. The V segment lost 2 bases and the J segment 8 bases; nucleotides outside the gene matches: 8. As for time point: neoterminal ileum biopsy at postoperative endoscopy, about 6 months after surgery. A note on this clone: Its antigen is unidentified.

Study outcomes and limitations: High-frequency clones were more common in sorted CD8 than CD4 cells. Clonal expansions were more frequent in active smokers than non-smokers at surgery. Endoscopic recurrence occurred in every patient whose clonality exceeded 26.8%.

Only in-frame clones appear in the TCRdb table, and some are missing; sequencing was by immunoSEQ multiplex PCR. This sample has more than 2,000 clones, with approximately 62% found just once. The chain employs TRBV25-1 and TRBJ1-4, with 7 positions matching TRBD1. This TCR derives from an adult with Crohn's disease. The specimen was ileal tissue. CDR3: CASSETTGVEEKLFF. The CDR3 DNA sequence: TGTGCCAGCAGTGAAACAACAGGGGTGGAAGAAAAACTGTTTTTT.